This T cell receptor (beta chain) came from a study of blood T cells in healthy people across ages. At the level of the study: Template-switching capture recovered about one barcoded beta molecule per two T cells.

Trimming shortened V by 4 bases and J by 0 bases, and 20 bases separated the two germline ends. In germline, CDR1 is SGHKS, CDR2 YYEKEE (reference sequence). The CDR3 contains 17 residues. Primers used in a second PCR of roughly 6 to 11 cycles were a sample-barcoded 5' primer and a J-beta primer mix. CDR3-containing paired-end reads numbering at least 2.5 million came from each sample. Via MiXCR, TCRdb re-called the 5' RACE reads, giving one row per CDR3 protein. Among about 1.8 million distinct CDR3 sequences, around half were seen once, and the ten largest hold around 2.1%. General study findings and limits: Estimates of diversity drawn from one million T cells were considered underestimates.

Per-sample yields of isolated PBMCs were at least 6 million. Regarding this clonotype: Its antigen is currently unknown.

Sequencing was done on a sample of blood. The chain joins TRBV5-5 to TRBJ2-7; TRBD1 or TRBD2 may be the D gene (6 bases each). This TCR was sampled from a woman aged 40 to 55 in good health. In nucleotides, the CDR3 is TGTGCCAGCAGCCGCCCCACGTCCGGGGGCAGCTCCTACGAGCAGTACTTC. Residues: CASSRPTSGGSSYEQYF.